Given below is one T cell receptor beta chain in context. TCRdb's copy holds only in-frame clones and misses some; the assay was immunoSEQ multiplex PCR. The table lists 100,000 or so clones, roughly 86% of them singletons. Trimming took off 8 bases at V and 7 bases at J, with 12 bases between the two ends. CDR1 is SEHNR, CDR2 FQNEAQ, per germline (reference sequence). The CDR3 is 12 amino acids. This record belongs to a study of blood T cell repertoires in COVID-19. The V and J genes are TRBV7-9 and TRBJ1-3, with D possibly TRBD1 on 6 matching bases. The sequenced sample was peripheral blood. The clonotype originates from a woman aged 60-75 years in a cohort sampled during active or convalescent COVID-19. The DNA for the CDR3 is TGTGCCAGCTCCAGGGGCGCGAACACCATATATTTT. Its translation: CASSRGANTIYF.